This T cell receptor beta chain was documented in a study of blood T cell repertoires in COVID-19. Germline V lookup: CDR1 SGDLS, CDR2 YYNGEE. The CDR3 has 16 amino acids. The V segment lost 2 bases and the J segment 2 bases; nucleotides outside the gene matches: 8. Here immunoSEQ multiplex PCR was the method, and the copy in TCRdb shows in-frame clones only, minus some. The sample comprises 450,000 or so clones, about 92% of which are singletons, and less than 0.75% rests with the top ten. This clone has a single count. The sample was PBMCs or T cells enriched from blood (not recorded which). The chain carries TRBV9 and TRBJ2-3, with 7 bases lining up with TRBD1. This receptor was obtained from a man between 18 and 35 years old who had recovered from COVID-19. In nucleotides, the CDR3 is TGTGCCAGCAGCGTCCGACAGGGAACCGCCACAGATACGCAGTATTTT. Amino acid sequence: CASSVRQGTATDTQYF.